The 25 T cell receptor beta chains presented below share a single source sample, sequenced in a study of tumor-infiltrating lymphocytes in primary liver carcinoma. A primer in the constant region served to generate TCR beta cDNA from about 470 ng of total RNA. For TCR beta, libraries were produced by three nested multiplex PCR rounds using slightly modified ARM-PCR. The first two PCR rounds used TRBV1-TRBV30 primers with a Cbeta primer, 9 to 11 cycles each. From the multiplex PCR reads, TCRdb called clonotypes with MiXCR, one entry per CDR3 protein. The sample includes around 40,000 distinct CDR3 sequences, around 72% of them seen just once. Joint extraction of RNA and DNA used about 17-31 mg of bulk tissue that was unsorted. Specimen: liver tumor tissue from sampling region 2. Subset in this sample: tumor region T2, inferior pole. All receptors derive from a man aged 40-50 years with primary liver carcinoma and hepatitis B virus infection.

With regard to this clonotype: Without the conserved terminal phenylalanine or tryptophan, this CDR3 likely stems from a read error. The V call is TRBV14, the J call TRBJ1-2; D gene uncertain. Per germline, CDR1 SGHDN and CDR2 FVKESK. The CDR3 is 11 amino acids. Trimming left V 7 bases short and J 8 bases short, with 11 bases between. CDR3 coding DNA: TGTGCCAGCACACGCCTATGGGGCTACACCGTC. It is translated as CASTRLWGYTV.

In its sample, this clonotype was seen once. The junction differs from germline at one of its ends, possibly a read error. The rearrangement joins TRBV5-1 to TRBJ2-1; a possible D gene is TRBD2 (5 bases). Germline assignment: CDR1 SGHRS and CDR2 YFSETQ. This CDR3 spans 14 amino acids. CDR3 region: CASSLTSAIYEKFF. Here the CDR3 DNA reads TGCGCCAGCAGCTTGACTAGTGCTATCTATGAGAAGTTCTTC.

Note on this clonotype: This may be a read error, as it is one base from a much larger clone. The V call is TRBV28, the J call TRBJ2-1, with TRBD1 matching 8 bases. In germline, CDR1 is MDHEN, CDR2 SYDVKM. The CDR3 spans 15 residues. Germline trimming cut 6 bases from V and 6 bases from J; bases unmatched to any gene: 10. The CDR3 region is CASSSPGQDSNEQFF. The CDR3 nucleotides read TGTGCCAGCAGCTCGCCGGGACAGGATTCCAATGAGCAGTTCTTC.

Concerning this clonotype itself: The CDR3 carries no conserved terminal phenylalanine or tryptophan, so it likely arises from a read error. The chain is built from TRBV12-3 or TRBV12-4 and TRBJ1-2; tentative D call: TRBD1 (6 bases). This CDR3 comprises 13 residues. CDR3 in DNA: TGTGCCAGTAGTTTAACAGGGCTAGTCGGCTACACCTCC. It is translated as CASSLTGLVGYTS.

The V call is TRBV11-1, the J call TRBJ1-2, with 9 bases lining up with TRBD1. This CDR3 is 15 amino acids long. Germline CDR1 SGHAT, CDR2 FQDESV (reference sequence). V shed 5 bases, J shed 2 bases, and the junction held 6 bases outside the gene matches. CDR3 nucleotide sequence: TGTGCCAGCAGCCGCGACAGGGGGGCGAACTATGGCTACACCTTC. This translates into CASSRDRGANYGYTF. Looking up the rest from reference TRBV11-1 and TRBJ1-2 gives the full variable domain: EAEVAQSPRYKITEKSQAVAFWCDPISGHATLYWYRQILGQGPELLVQFQDESVVDDSQLPKDRFSAERLKGVDSTLKIQPAELGDSAMYLCASSRDRGANYGYTFGSGTRLTVV.

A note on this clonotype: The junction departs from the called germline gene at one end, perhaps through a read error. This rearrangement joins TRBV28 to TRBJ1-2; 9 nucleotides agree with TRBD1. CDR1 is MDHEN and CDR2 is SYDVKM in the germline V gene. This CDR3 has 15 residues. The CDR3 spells CASHQPGQGTYGYTF. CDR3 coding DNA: TGTGCCAGCCACCAACCGGGACAGGGAACCTACGGCTACACGTTC.

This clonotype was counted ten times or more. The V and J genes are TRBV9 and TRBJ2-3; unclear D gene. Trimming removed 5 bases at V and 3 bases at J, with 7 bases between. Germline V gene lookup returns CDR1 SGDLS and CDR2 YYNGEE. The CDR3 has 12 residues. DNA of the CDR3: TGTGCCAGCAGTACACAGACAGATACGCAGTATTTT. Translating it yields CASSTQTDTQYF.

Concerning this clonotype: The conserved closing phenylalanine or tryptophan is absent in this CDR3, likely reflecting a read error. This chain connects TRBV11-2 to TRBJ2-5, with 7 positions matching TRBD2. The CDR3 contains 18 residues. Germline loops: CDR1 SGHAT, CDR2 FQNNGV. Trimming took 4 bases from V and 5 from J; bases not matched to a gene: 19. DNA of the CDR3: TGTGCCAGCAGCTCCACGGGACCAGTGGGAGGGAGTGTCGAGACCCAGTACCTC. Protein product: CASSSTGPVGGSVETQYL.

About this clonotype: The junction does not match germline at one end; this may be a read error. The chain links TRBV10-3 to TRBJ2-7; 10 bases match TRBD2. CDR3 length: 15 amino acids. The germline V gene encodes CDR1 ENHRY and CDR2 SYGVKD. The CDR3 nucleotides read TGTGCGATCAGCTACGGGACTAGCGATTCCTACAAGCAGTACTTC. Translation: CAISYGTSDSYKQYF.

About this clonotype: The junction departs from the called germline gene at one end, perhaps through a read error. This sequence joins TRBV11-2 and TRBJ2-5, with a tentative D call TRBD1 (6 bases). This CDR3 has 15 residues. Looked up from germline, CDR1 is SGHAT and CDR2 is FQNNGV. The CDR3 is CVSSPRLAPGVTQYF. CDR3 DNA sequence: TGCGTCAGCAGCCCCCGGTTAGCCCCAGGGGTGACCCAGTACTTC.

In DNA, the CDR3 is TGTGCCAGCAGTTCTGGGGGCGCCTCCAAAAACATTCAGTACTTC. Residues: CASSSGGASKNIQYF. V gene TRBV12-3 or TRBV12-4 combines with J gene TRBJ2-4, with D possibly being TRBD1 (6 bases). The CDR3 contains 15 residues. V was pared by 4 bases and J by 2 bases, with 12 bases between.

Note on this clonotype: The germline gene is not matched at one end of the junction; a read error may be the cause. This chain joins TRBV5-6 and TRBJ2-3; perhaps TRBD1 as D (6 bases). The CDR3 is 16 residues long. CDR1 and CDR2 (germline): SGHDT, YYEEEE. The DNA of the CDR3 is TGTGCCAACAGCTCGGGTGCAGGGGTTCTCACAGATACGCAGTATTTT. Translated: CANSSGAGVLTDTQYF.

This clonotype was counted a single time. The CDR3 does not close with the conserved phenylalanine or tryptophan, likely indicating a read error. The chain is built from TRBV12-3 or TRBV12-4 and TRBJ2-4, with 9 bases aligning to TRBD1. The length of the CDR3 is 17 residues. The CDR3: CASNFFGPGQGTNIQYL. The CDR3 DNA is TGTGCAAGCAACTTTTTTGGCCCGGGACAGGGTACAAACATTCAGTACCTC.

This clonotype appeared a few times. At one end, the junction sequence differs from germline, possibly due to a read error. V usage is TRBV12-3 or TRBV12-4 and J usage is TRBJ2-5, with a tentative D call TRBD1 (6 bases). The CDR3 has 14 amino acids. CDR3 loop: CASSHDRFSEIQYF. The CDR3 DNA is TGTGCCAGCAGTCATGACAGGTTTAGTGAGATCCAGTACTTC.

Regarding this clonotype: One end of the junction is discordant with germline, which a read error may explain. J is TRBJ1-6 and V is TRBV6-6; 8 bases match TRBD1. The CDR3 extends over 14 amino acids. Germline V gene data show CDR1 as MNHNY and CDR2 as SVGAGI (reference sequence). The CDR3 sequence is CTSTHTGGSSPLHF. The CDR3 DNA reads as TGTACCAGCACCCACACAGGGGGAAGTTCACCTCTCCACTTT.

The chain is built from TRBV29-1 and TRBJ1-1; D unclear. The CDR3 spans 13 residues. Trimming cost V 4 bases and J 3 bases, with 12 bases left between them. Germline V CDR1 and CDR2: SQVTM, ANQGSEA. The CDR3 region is CSVGARLDTEAFF. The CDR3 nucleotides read TGCAGCGTTGGTGCCCGACTGGACACTGAAGCTTTCTTT.

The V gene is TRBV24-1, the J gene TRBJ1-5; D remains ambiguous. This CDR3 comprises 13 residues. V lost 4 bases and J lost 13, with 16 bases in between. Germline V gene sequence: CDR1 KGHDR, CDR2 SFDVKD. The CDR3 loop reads CATSDGLHGPQHF. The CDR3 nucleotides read TGTGCCACCAGTGACGGACTCCATGGGCCTCAGCATTTT.

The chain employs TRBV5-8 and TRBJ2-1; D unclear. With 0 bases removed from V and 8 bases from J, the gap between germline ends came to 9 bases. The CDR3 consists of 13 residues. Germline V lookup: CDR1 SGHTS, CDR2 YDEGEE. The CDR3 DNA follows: TGTGCCAGCAGCTTGGCCGTGAGCGATGAGCAGTTCTTC. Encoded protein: CASSLAVSDEQFF.

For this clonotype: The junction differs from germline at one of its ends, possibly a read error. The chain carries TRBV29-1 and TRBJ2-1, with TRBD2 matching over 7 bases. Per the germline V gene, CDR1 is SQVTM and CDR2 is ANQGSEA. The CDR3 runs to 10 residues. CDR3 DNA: TGCAGCGTCCTCCGGGAGGAGCAGTCCTTC. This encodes CSVLREEQSF.

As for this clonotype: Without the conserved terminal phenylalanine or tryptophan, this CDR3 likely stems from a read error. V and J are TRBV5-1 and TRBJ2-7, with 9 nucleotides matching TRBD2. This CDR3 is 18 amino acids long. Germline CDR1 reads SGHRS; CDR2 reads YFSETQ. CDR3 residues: CTSSFRTSVTGGSYEQYL. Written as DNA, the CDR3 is TGCACCAGCAGCTTCAGGACTAGCGTAACTGGGGGAAGCTACGAGCAGTACCTC.

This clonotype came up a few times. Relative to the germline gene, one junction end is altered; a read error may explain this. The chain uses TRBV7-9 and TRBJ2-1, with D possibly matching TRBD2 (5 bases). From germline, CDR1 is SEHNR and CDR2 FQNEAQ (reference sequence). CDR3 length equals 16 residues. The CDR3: CVSSLGLASSYNEQFF. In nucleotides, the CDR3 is TGTGTCAGCAGCTTAGGACTTGCGAGCTCCTACAATGAGCAGTTCTTC.

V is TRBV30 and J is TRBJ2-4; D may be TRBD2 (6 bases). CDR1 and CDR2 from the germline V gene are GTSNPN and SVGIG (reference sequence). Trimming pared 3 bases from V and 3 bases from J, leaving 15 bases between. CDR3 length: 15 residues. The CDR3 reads CAWSEGGLSKNIQYF. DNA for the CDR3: TGTGCCTGGAGCGAGGGAGGACTTAGCAAAAACATTCAGTACTTC.

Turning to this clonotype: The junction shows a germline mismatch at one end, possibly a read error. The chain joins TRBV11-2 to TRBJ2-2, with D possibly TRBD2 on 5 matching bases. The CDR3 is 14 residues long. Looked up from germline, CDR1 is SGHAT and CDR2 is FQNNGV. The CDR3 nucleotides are TGTGCCAGTAGCACAGACTCAGACACCGGGGAGCCGTTTTTT. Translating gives CASSTDSDTGEPFF.

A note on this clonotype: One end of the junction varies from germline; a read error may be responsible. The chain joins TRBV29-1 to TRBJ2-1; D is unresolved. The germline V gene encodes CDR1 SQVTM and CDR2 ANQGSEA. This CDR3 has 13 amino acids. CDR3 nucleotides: TGCGGCGTTTCTATGGTGGAATACAATGAGCAGTTCTTC. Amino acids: CGVSMVEYNEQFF.

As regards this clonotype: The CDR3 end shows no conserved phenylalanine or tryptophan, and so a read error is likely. For the CDR3, the DNA is TGCGCCAGTAGCCCAGTTGGGGGAGGCGGCAATGAGCAGTTCCTC. Encoded protein: CASSPVGGGGNEQFL. V usage is TRBV4-1 and J usage is TRBJ2-1, with D tentatively TRBD2 (6 bases). Germline lookup yields CDR1 MGHRA and CDR2 YSYEKL. The CDR3 has 15 residues.